Included here is one TCR beta chain sequence, with context. Its antigen is as yet unknown. These data are taken from a study of cytomegalovirus exposure and HLA in healthy donors. Study-level information: In an earlier analysis, 95 million to 130 million unique TCR beta sequences were found from approximately 190 million T cells.

Per the germline V gene, CDR1 is WSHSY and CDR2 is SAAADI. With 8 bases clipped from V and 7 bases from J, the junction kept 8 bases outside the gene matches. This CDR3 is 14 amino acids long. The PCR was carried out with 60 Vbeta primers and 13 Jbeta primers. TCRdb's table, derived via immunoSEQ multiplex PCR, lists solely in-frame clones and lacks some. The profile shows about 130,000 clones, over 70% of them singletons. Whole-study findings and limits: Prior analysis indicated that the majority of TCR beta V segments exhibited productivity approximately 87% or approximately 30% of the time. Most observed TCR sequences were rare, whereas some public TCRs were detected in many donors.

Sequences were obtained from PBMCs. The source is a man aged 30-40 years in good health and CMV-seronegative. V usage is TRBV10-2 and J usage is TRBJ1-6; 7 bases are shared with TRBD1. CDR3 amino acids: CASDLGQLNSPLHF. Written as DNA, the CDR3 is TGCGCCAGCGACCTGGGACAGCTCAATTCACCCCTCCACTTT.